This is a list of T cell receptor beta chains from one sample in a study of T-cell memory formation after mild COVID-19. TCRdb itself ran the 5' RACE reads through MiXCR, one entry per CDR3 protein. The sample consists of about 400,000 distinct CDR3 sequences, approximately 18% of them appearing once. Sequences were obtained from PBMCs or a T cell subset sorted from them (not recorded which). Every receptor here comes from a man aged 18 to 30 who had mild COVID-19 (a few samples of this study predate the infection). Cell type and time point are not known. The CDR3 runs from the conserved cysteine through the conserved F or W. A D gene is named only where the DNA matches it firmly.

d_call: -; v_call: TRBV7-9; j_call: TRBJ2-5; cdr3_aa: CASSYRDQETQYF
d_call: TRBD1; v_call: TRBV20-1; j_call: TRBJ2-1; cdr3_aa: CSAPATGYVDDQFF
d_call: -; v_call: TRBV20-1; j_call: TRBJ2-5; cdr3_aa: CSARDQAVEETQYF
d_call: -; v_call: TRBV7-6; j_call: TRBJ2-1; cdr3_aa: CASSETGGRNYNEQFF
d_call: -; v_call: TRBV7-9; j_call: TRBJ1-2; cdr3_aa: CASSPTADGYTF
d_call: -; v_call: TRBV7-7; j_call: TRBJ2-7; cdr3_aa: CASSLFTGPSYEQYF
d_call: TRBD2; v_call: TRBV20-1; j_call: TRBJ2-5; cdr3_aa: CSALSPGLAGEVWETQYF
d_call: -; v_call: TRBV5-1; j_call: TRBJ2-1; cdr3_aa: CASSVSGTAVLNEQFF
d_call: -; v_call: TRBV10-3; j_call: TRBJ2-7; cdr3_aa: CAISEGEYEQYF
d_call: TRBD2; v_call: TRBV9; j_call: TRBJ2-1; cdr3_aa: CASSRSGGAIDNEQFF
d_call: -; v_call: TRBV6-1; j_call: TRBJ2-4; cdr3_aa: CASSVQTQGTKNIQYF
d_call: TRBD2; v_call: TRBV23-1; j_call: TRBJ2-2; cdr3_aa: CASSQSRTGGPHTGELFF
d_call: TRBD1; v_call: TRBV25-1; j_call: TRBJ2-3; cdr3_aa: CASSGKGTAVTDTQYF
d_call: TRBD2; v_call: TRBV5-1; j_call: TRBJ2-5; cdr3_aa: CASSLEGLATQYF
d_call: -; v_call: TRBV20-1; j_call: TRBJ1-5; cdr3_aa: CSARLEGQGNQPQHF
d_call: -; v_call: TRBV7-2; j_call: TRBJ2-1; cdr3_aa: CASSLLGSHNEQFF
d_call: -; v_call: TRBV5-5; j_call: TRBJ2-1; cdr3_aa: CASSLRDILILGSYNEQFF
d_call: -; v_call: TRBV7-3; j_call: TRBJ2-2; cdr3_aa: CASSLGQHTGELFF
d_call: -; v_call: TRBV12-3/TRBV12-4; j_call: TRBJ2-1; cdr3_aa: CASTLGTLGREQFF
d_call: -; v_call: TRBV11-2; j_call: TRBJ2-3; cdr3_aa: CASSHVGRRTDTQYF
d_call: -; v_call: TRBV20-1; j_call: TRBJ2-2; cdr3_aa: CSARDDRITGELFF
d_call: -; v_call: TRBV3-1; j_call: TRBJ1-1; cdr3_aa: CASSQDWGAGTEAFF
d_call: -; v_call: TRBV20-1; j_call: TRBJ2-4; cdr3_aa: CSPLQSAQYF
d_call: -; v_call: TRBV25-1; j_call: TRBJ1-4; cdr3_aa: CASRDGTRDEKLFF
d_call: -; v_call: TRBV7-9; j_call: TRBJ1-1; cdr3_aa: CASSLPDLDTEAFF
d_call: -; v_call: TRBV20-1; j_call: TRBJ1-2; cdr3_aa: CSAEGDYRGYTF
d_call: TRBD2; v_call: TRBV4-1; j_call: TRBJ2-5; cdr3_aa: CASSQVERGLETQYF
d_call: -; v_call: TRBV4-1; j_call: TRBJ1-2; cdr3_aa: CASSLIPLRQTTNYGYTF
d_call: TRBD2; v_call: TRBV7-6; j_call: TRBJ2-5; cdr3_aa: CASSPQWLAGEETQYF
d_call: -; v_call: TRBV5-4; j_call: TRBJ1-1; cdr3_aa: CASRFGGAEAFF
d_call: TRBD1; v_call: TRBV9; j_call: TRBJ1-3; cdr3_aa: CASSVRDRAHSGNTIYF
d_call: TRBD2; v_call: TRBV7-2; j_call: TRBJ2-7; cdr3_aa: CASSYSGGLRSEQYF
d_call: -; v_call: TRBV4-2; j_call: TRBJ1-1; cdr3_aa: CASSANGAKSTEAFF
d_call: -; v_call: TRBV5-1; j_call: TRBJ2-3; cdr3_aa: CASSLEDRRGADTQYF
d_call: -; v_call: TRBV6-5; j_call: TRBJ2-5; cdr3_aa: CASSFQGPETQYF
d_call: -; v_call: TRBV18; j_call: TRBJ2-1; cdr3_aa: CASSPWGSEQFF
d_call: -; v_call: TRBV20-1; j_call: TRBJ1-2; cdr3_aa: CSARDLGGGYGYTF
d_call: -; v_call: TRBV12-3/TRBV12-4; j_call: TRBJ2-3; cdr3_aa: CASSQDYNTDTQYF
d_call: TRBD2; v_call: TRBV6-2/TRBV6-3; j_call: TRBJ2-3; cdr3_aa: CASSYSMASGNTDTQYF
d_call: -; v_call: TRBV4-1; j_call: TRBJ1-1; cdr3_aa: CASSQGGQFTEAFF
d_call: -; v_call: TRBV27; j_call: TRBJ1-2; cdr3_aa: CASSRSGTRPGDYGYTF
d_call: -; v_call: TRBV7-2; j_call: TRBJ1-6; cdr3_aa: CASSLALGWDNSPLHF
d_call: -; v_call: TRBV12-3/TRBV12-4; j_call: TRBJ2-3; cdr3_aa: CASQMSTDTQYF
d_call: -; v_call: TRBV5-1; j_call: TRBJ2-7; cdr3_aa: CASTWSSAVSYEQYF
d_call: -; v_call: TRBV27; j_call: TRBJ2-4; cdr3_aa: CASSFLGSEGKNIQYF
d_call: -; v_call: TRBV7-2; j_call: TRBJ1-6; cdr3_aa: CASSSWTPREGSPLHF
d_call: TRBD2; v_call: TRBV20-1; j_call: TRBJ2-7; cdr3_aa: CSAPIEQRGPYEQYF
d_call: -; v_call: TRBV7-9; j_call: TRBJ2-7; cdr3_aa: CASSFQGFGDEQYF
d_call: -; v_call: TRBV6-5; j_call: TRBJ2-7; cdr3_aa: CASSQAPPPAEQYF
d_call: -; v_call: TRBV5-6; j_call: TRBJ1-4; cdr3_aa: CASSSKKDRRAVLF
d_call: -; v_call: TRBV4-2; j_call: TRBJ1-2; cdr3_aa: CASSPRGGTGYTF